Below, 2 T cell receptor beta chains from the same sample are listed, as sequenced in a study of shared clonotypes between healthy human individuals. TCRdb's copy holds only in-frame clones and misses some; the assay was immunoSEQ multiplex PCR. The repertoire holds hundreds of thousands of clones, with just over 95% as singletons. Source material: memory CD8+ T cells sorted from blood. Subset noted: CD45RO+ cells pooled with CCR7-negative TemRA cells. These receptors were taken from a young man in good health.

The CDR3 loop reads CASSYSPVTGELFF. In nucleotides, the CDR3 is TGTGCCAGCAGCTACTCACCTGTCACCGGGGAGCTGTTTTTT. V is TRBV11-2 and J is TRBJ2-2; no clear D. Germline V CDR1 and CDR2: SGHAT, FQNNGV. The V end was cut by 4 bases, the J end by 4 bases, with 10 bases between. This CDR3 is 14 amino acids long.

CDR3 sequence reads: CASSLDEEVAVYEQYF. CDR3 bases: TGTGCCAGCAGCTTAGATGAAGAAGTAGCGGTCTACGAGCAGTACTTC. The chain combines TRBV5-5 with TRBJ2-7, with D possibly TRBD2 on 6 matching bases. Trimming left V 2 bases short and J 3 bases short, with 18 bases between. The CDR3 runs 16 residues. Germline CDR1 reads SGHKS; CDR2 reads YYEKEE (reference sequence).